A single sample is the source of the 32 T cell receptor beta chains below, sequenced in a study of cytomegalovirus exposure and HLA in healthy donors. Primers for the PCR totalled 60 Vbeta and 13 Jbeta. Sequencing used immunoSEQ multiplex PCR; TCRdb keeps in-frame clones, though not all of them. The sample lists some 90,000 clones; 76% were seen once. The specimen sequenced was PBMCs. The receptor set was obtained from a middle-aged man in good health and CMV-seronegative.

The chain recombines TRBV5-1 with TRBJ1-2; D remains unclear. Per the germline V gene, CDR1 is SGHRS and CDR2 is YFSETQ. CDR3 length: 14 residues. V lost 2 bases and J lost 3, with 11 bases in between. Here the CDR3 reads CASSFWPEDYGYTF. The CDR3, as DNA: TGCGCCAGCAGCTTTTGGCCCGAGGACTATGGCTACACCTTC.

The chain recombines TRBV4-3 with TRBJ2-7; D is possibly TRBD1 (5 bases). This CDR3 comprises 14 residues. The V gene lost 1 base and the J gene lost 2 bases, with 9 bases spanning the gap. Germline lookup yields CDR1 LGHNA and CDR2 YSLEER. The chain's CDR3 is CASSQGGNPYEQYF. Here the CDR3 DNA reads TGCGCCAGCAGCCAAGGGGGCAACCCCTACGAGCAGTACTTC.

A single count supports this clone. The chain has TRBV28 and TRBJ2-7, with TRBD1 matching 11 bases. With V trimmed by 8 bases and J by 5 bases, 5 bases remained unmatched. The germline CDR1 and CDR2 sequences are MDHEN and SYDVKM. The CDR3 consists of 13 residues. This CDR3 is CASQWTGGNEQYF. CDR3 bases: TGTGCCAGCCAGTGGACAGGGGGCAACGAGCAGTACTTC.

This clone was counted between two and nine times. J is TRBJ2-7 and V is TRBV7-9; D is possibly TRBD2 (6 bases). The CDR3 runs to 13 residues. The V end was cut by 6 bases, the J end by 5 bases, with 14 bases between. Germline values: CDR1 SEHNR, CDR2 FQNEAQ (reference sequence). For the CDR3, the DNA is TGTGCCAGCAGGGAGGGACGCAGCGACGAGCAGTACTTC. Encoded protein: CASREGRSDEQYF.

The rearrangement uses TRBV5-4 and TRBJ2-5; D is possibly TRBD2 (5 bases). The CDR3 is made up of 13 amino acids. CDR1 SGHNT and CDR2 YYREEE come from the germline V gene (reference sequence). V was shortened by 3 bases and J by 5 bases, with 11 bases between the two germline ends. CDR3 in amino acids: CASSWAGGETQYF. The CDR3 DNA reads TGTGCCAGCAGCTGGGCGGGCGGGGAGACCCAGTACTTC.

The DNA for the CDR3 is TGCGCCAGCAGCCTAGACCGATATTCACCCCTCCACTTT. This codes for CASSLDRYSPLHF. The chain carries TRBV5-1 and TRBJ1-6; D uncertain. Germline lookup yields CDR1 SGHRS and CDR2 YFSETQ. This CDR3 has 13 amino acids. V was cut by 4 bases and J by 8 bases, with 10 bases left in between.

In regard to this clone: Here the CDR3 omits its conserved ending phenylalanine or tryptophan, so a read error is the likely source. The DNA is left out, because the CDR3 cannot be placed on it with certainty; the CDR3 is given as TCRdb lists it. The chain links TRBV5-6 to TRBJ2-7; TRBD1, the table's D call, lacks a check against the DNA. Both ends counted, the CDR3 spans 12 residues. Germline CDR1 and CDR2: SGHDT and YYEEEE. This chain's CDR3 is CASSFGQGRFLL.

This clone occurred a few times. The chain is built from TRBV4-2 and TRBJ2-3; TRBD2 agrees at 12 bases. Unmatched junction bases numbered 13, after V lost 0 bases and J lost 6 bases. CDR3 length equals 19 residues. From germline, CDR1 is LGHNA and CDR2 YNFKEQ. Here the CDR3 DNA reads TGTGCCAGCAGCCAAGACCACGAGGGGCTAGCGGGGGGGTTTGATACGCAGTATTTT. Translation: CASSQDHEGLAGGFDTQYF.

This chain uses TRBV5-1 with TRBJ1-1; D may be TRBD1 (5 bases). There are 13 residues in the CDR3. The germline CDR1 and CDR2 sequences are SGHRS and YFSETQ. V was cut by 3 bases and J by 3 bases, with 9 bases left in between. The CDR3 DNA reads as TGCGCCAGCAGCTGGGACTGGGACACTGAAGCTTTCTTT. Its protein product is CASSWDWDTEAFF.

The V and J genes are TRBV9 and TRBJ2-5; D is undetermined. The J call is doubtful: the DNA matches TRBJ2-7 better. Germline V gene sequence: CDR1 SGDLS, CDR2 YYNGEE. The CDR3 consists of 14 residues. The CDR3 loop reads CASSVGVGWGEQYF. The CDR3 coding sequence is TGTGCCAGCAGCGTAGGTGTAGGGTGGGGCGAGCAGTACTTC.

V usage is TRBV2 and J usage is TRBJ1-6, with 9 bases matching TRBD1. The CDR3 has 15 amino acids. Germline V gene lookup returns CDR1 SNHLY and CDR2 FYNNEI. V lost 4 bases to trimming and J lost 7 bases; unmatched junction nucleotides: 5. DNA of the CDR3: TGTGCCAGCAGTGCTGAACAGGGGGCGAATTCACCCCTCCACTTT. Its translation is CASSAEQGANSPLHF.

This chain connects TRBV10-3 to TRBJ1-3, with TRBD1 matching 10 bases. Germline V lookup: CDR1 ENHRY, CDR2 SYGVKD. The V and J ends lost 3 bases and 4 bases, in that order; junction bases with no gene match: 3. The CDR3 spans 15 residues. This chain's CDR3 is CAISDGTGDGNTIYF. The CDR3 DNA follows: TGTGCCATCAGTGACGGGACAGGGGACGGAAACACCATATATTTT.

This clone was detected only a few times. The CDR3 nucleotides are TGTGCCAGCAGCAAGGGAGGGGAGACCCAGTACTTC. It specifies CASSKGGETQYF. The chain recombines TRBV21-1 with TRBJ2-5; the table's D call, TRBD2, was not checked against the DNA. TRBV21-1 is a pseudogene. The CDR3 length is 12 residues.

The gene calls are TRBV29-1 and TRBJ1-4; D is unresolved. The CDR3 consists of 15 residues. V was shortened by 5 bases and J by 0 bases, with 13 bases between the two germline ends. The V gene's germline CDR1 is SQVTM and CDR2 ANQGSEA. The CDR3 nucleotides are TGCAGCGTTACCCCCGCGTCGGCAACTAATGAAAAACTGTTTTTT. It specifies CSVTPASATNEKLFF.

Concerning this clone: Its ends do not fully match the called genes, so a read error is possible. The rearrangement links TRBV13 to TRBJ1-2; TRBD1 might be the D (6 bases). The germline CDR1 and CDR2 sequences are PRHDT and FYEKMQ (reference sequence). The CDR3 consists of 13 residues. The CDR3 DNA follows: TGTGTCAGCAGCTCGTACAGGGTGGGAGGCTACACCTTC. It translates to CVSSSYRVGGYTF.

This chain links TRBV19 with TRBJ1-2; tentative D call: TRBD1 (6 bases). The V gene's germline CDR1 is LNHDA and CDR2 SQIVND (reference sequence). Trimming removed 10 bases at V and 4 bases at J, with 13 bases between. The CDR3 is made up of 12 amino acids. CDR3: CATNQGSYGYTF. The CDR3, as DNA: TGTGCCACCAATCAGGGGTCCTATGGCTACACCTTC.

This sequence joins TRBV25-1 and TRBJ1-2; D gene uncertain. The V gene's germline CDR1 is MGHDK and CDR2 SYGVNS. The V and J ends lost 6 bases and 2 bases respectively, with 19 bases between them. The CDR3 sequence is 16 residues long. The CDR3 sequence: CASSQMFLPINYGYTF. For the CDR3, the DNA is TGTGCCAGCAGCCAGATGTTTTTGCCGATCAACTATGGCTACACCTTC.

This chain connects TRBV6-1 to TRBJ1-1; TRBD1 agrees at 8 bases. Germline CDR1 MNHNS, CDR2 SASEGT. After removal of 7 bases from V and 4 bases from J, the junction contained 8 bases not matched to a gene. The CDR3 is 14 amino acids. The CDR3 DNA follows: TGTGCCAGCACCTTACAGGGGGGGGGCACTGAAGCTTTCTTT. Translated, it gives CASTLQGGGTEAFF.

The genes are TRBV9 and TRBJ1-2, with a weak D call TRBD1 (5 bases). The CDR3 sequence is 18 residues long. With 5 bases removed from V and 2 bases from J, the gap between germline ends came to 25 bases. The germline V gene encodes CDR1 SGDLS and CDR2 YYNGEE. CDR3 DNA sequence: TGTGCCAGCAGTATCTCCGGGGGGGTCAGCTTGGTAAACTATGGCTACACCTTC. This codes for CASSISGGVSLVNYGYTF.

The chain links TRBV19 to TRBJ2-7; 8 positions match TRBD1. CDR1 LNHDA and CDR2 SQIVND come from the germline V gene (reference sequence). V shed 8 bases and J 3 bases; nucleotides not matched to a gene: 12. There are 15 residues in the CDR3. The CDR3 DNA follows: TGTGCCAGTCAAGAAGATCCGGGACAGGACTACGAGCAGTACTTC. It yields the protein CASQEDPGQDYEQYF.

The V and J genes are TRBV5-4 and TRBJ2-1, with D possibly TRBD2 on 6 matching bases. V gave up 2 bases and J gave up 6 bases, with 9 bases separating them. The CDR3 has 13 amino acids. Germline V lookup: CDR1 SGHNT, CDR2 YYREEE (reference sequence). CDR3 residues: CASSFGGVNEQFF. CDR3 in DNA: TGTGCCAGCAGCTTTGGAGGGGTCAATGAGCAGTTCTTC.

CDR3 nucleotides: TGCGCCAGCAGCCAAGAGCGGGGGACGGCTCAATTCGGGCAGTTCTTC. Its protein product is CASSQERGTAQFGQFF. The chain is built from TRBV4-3 and TRBJ2-1; 7 bases fit TRBD2. Germline loops: CDR1 LGHNA, CDR2 YSLEER. The CDR3 spans 16 residues. The trim removed 0 bases at V and 12 bases at J, leaving 14 bases unmatched.

CDR3 sequence (DNA): TGTGCCAGCAGCCGTGACAGCGATAGCAATCAGCCCCAGCATTTT. It encodes CASSRDSDSNQPQHF. The rearrangement links TRBV28 to TRBJ1-5, with a weak D call TRBD1 (5 bases). This CDR3 has 15 residues. Trimming shortened V by 6 bases and J by 0 bases, and 12 bases separated the two germline ends. Per germline, CDR1 MDHEN and CDR2 SYDVKM. Supplemented by reference TRBV28 and TRBJ1-5, the full variable domain reads DVKVTQSSRYLVKRTGEKVFLECVQDMDHENMFWYRQDPGLGLRLIYFSYDVKMKEKGDIPEGYSVSREKKERFSLILESASTNQTSMYLCASSRDSDSNQPQHFGDGTRLSIL.

The CDR3 reads CASTEAGTGTYEQYF. The CDR3 DNA is TGTGCCAGCACCGAGGCCGGGACTGGTACATACGAGCAGTACTTC. The chain uses TRBV6-1 and TRBJ2-7, with D possibly being TRBD2 (6 bases). Trimming removed 7 bases from V and 4 bases from J, with 20 bases in between. The CDR3 has 15 amino acids. Germline lookup yields CDR1 MNHNS and CDR2 SASEGT.

The CDR3 loop is CASSRDVRGGNEAFF. The CDR3 nucleotides are TGTGCCAGCAGCCGGGACGTACGCGGGGGAAATGAAGCTTTCTTT. This chain uses TRBV7-2 with TRBJ1-1, with D possibly TRBD1 on 5 matching bases. Germline loops: CDR1 SGHTA, CDR2 FQGNSA. The V end was cut by 5 bases, the J end by 7 bases, with 20 bases between. This CDR3 has 15 amino acids.

CDR3 nucleotide sequence: TGTGCCAGCAGAAGTATTCTTCGGAGGTCGTGGGGCCAAGAGACCCAGTACTTC. This sequence encodes CASRSILRRSWGQETQYF. The chain has TRBV28 and TRBJ2-5; perhaps TRBD2 as D (5 bases). This CDR3 has 18 residues. From germline, CDR1 is MDHEN and CDR2 SYDVKM. Trimming took off 6 bases at V and 1 base at J, with 24 bases between the two ends.

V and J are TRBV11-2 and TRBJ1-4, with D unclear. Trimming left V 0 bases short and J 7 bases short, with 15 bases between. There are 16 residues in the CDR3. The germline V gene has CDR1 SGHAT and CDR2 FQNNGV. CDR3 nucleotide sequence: TGTGCCAGCAGCTTAGATTTTTGGGGAGAAGGTGAAAAACTGTTTTTT. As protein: CASSLDFWGEGEKLFF.

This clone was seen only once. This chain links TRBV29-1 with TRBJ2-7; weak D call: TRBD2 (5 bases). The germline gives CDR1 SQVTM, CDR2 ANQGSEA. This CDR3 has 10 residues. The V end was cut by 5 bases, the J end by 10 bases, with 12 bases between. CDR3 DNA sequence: TGCAGCGTTCAGGCCGGGGTTCAGTACTTC. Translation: CSVQAGVQYF.

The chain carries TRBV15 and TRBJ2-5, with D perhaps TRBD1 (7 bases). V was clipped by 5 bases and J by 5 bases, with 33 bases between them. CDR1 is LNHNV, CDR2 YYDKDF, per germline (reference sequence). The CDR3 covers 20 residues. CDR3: CATSPLGGGAERVEFETQYF. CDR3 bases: TGTGCCACCAGCCCTCTCGGAGGGGGCGCCGAGAGGGTCGAGTTTGAGACCCAGTACTTC.

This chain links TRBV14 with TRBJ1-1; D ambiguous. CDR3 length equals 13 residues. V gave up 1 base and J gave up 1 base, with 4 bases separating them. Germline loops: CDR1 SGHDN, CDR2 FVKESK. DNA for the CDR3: TGTGCCAGCAGCCAAGCTCCGAACACTGAAGCTTTCTTT. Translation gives CASSQAPNTEAFF.

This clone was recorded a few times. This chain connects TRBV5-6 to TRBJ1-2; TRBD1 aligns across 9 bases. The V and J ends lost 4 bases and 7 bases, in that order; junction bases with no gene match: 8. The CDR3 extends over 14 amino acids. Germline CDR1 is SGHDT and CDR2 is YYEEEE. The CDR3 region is CASSPGTGFRGYTF. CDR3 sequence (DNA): TGTGCCAGCAGCCCTGGGACAGGGTTTCGTGGCTACACCTTC.

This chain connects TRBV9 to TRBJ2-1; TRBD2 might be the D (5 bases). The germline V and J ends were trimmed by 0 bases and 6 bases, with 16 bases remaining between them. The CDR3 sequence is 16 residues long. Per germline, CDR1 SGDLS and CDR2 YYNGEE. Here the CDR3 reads CASSVALGGKGNEQFF. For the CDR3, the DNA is TGTGCCAGCAGCGTAGCTCTCGGAGGCAAAGGCAATGAGCAGTTCTTC.